These 2 T cell receptor beta chains came from one sample sequenced in a study of T-cell reconstitution after alpha-beta-depleted transplantation in children. The TCRbeta library was prepared with unique molecular identifiers. Via MiXCR, TCRdb re-called the PCR reads, giving one row per CDR3 protein. The sample holds roughly 300,000 distinct CDR3 sequences, roughly 10% seen once. The sequencing here drew on peripheral blood, taken 180 days after TCRalphabeta/CD19-depleted stem cell transplant. Every receptor here comes from a male patient under 10 years old who had a stem cell transplant for chronic granulomatous disease, so the T cells may come from the graft donor.

This clonotype was seen at least ten times. The rearrangement joins TRBV28 to TRBJ1-2, with a tentative D call TRBD1 (6 bases). Germline V lookup: CDR1 MDHEN, CDR2 SYDVKM. V was clipped by 6 bases and J by 3 bases, with 11 bases between them. The CDR3 is made up of 13 amino acids. The CDR3 DNA sequence: TGTGCCAGCAGCACAGGGACGGACTATGGCTACACCTTC. It encodes CASSTGTDYGYTF.

At least ten counts were recorded for this clonotype. The chain joins TRBV4-2 to TRBJ1-1, with no clear D. Trimming pared 1 base from V and 0 bases from J, leaving 3 bases between. CDR1 is LGHNA, CDR2 YNFKEQ, per germline. This CDR3 spans 13 amino acids. Here the CDR3 reads CASSQGMNTEAFF. In DNA, the CDR3 is TGTGCCAGCAGCCAAGGGATGAACACTGAAGCTTTCTTT.